The rows below give T cell receptor beta chains drawn from one sample of a study of blood T cell repertoires in COVID-19. Assay: immunoSEQ multiplex PCR; the TCRdb copy retains only in-frame clones and omits some. This sample carries about 50,000 clones, more than 80% of them seen once, and the ten largest clones take about 6%. Sequenced input: peripheral blood. These receptors all come from a man aged 60-69 years with acute or convalescent COVID-19. CDR3s include the opening cysteine and the closing phenylalanine or tryptophan. A D gene is named only where the DNA matches it firmly. Not every row has a clone size; where given, it reads once, few, many or a size class.

TGTGCCAGCACCTCAGGGCACCCCCTCTACACCTTC,CASTSGHPLYTF,TRBJ1-2,.,12,TRBV28,.
TGTGCCAGCAGTTTCCAACCCCAGGGGGAGAATGAAGCTTTCTTT,CASSFQPQGENEAFF,TRBJ1-1,.,15,TRBV2,TRBD1
TGTGCCAGCAGTCTTCAAGGACAGATCAGTTTCTACGAGCAGTACTTC,CASSLQGQISFYEQYF,TRBJ2-7,.,16,TRBV28,.
TGCGCCAGCAGCCCCCGGACACAAGAGACCCAGTACTTC,CASSPRTQETQYF,TRBJ2-5,.,13,TRBV5-1,.
TGTGCCAGCAGCTTAGAGGTCAGGTTTAATGAAAAACTGTTTTTT,CASSLEVRFNEKLFF,TRBJ1-4,.,15,TRBV7-8,.
TGTGCCAGCTCACCGCGGGCGAATACATACACTGAAGCTTTCTTT,CASSPRANTYTEAFF,TRBJ1-1,.,15,TRBV18,.
TGTGCCAGCAGTCCCTACTACGAGCAGTACTTC,CASSPYYEQYF,TRBJ2-7,.,11,TRBV6-2/TRBV6-3,.
TGTGCCGCCGGGACAGGGGGTGGGTATGGCTACACCTTC,CAAGTGGGYGYTF,TRBJ1-2,.,13,TRBV24-1,TRBD1
TGTGCCAGCAGCGGGACAGGGGGATACAATGAGCAGTTCTTC,CASSGTGGYNEQFF,TRBJ2-1,few,14,TRBV3-1/TRBV3-2,TRBD1
TGCGCCAGCAGTCCCGGGACAGGGGTCACCGGGGAGCTGTTTTTT,CASSPGTGVTGELFF,TRBJ2-2,.,15,TRBV5-1,TRBD1
TGTGCCAGCAGCCGTCTAGCGGGGGACAATGAGCAGTTCTTC,CASSRLAGDNEQFF,TRBJ2-1,.,14,TRBV27,TRBD2
TGTGCCAGCAGTTGGAGCTCGGGGGGCTATCAGCCCCAGCATTTT,CASSWSSGGYQPQHF,TRBJ1-5,.,15,TRBV28,.
TGCGCCAGCAGCTTGGGGTTAGCGGGAGTATTATACAATGAGCAGTTCTTC,CASSLGLAGVLYNEQFF,TRBJ2-1,.,17,TRBV5-1,TRBD2
TGTGCCAGCAGGAAGCGGGAACGTGGCAATGAGCAGTTCTTC,CASRKRERGNEQFF,TRBJ2-1,.,14,TRBV25-1,TRBD2
TGTGCCAGCAGCCAGGGGTTGTGGGCCAACAACAATGAGCAGTTCTTC,CASSQGLWANNNEQFF,TRBJ2-1,.,16,TRBV7-2,.
TGTGCCAGCAGCGCCAGACTAGCGGGAGGGTCAGATACGCAGTATTTT,CASSARLAGGSDTQYF,TRBJ2-3,.,16,TRBV13,TRBD2
TGTGCCAGCAGCTTAGTCGCAGCGGGTCTCGAGCAGTTCTTC,CASSLVAAGLEQFF,TRBJ2-1,.,14,TRBV7-9,.
TGTGCCTGGAATGGAGGCAGGTGGGAGACCCAGTACTTC,CAWNGGRWETQYF,TRBJ2-5,.,13,TRBV30,.
TGTGCCAGCAGCTGGGGGACAGGTCCCTACGAGCAGTACTTC,CASSWGTGPYEQYF,TRBJ2-7,.,14,TRBV7-2,TRBD1
TGTGCCAGCAGCTTGACAGCCACTAGCACAGATACGCAGTATTTT,CASSLTATSTDTQYF,TRBJ2-3,.,15,TRBV9,.
TGTGCCAGTAGTCCCAGGGATGGGTACACTGAAGCTTTCTTT,CASSPRDGYTEAFF,TRBJ1-1,.,14,TRBV19,.
TGCAGCGTAGAAACGACAGGGGACTCCTACGAGCAGTACTTC,CSVETTGDSYEQYF,TRBJ2-7,few,14,TRBV29-1,TRBD1
TGTGCCAGCAGCTCGCCGACTAGCGGGATAGGCAATGAGCAGTTCTTC,CASSSPTSGIGNEQFF,TRBJ2-1,.,16,TRBV11-2,TRBD2
TGTGCCAGCAGCCGGGACACCAATCAGCCCCAGCATTTT,CASSRDTNQPQHF,TRBJ1-5,.,13,TRBV9,.
TGTGCCAGCAGTGAAGTCCGCCGGAATGAGCAGTTCTTC,CASSEVRRNEQFF,TRBJ2-1,few,13,TRBV6-1,.
TGCGCCAGCAGTTCGAACCGCAAGGGGACTGAAGCTTTCTTT,CASSSNRKGTEAFF,TRBJ1-1,few,14,TRBV5-1,.
TGTGCCAGTAGTATGCCCGGAACGGGCACTGAAGCTTTCTTT,CASSMPGTGTEAFF,TRBJ1-1,.,14,TRBV19,.